These 30 T cell receptor beta chains share one sample of origin, sequenced in a study of cytomegalovirus exposure and HLA in healthy donors listed by TCRdb under 2017. Receptor amplification or capture employed the immunoSEQ multiplex PCR assay. For the multiplex PCR, a mixture combining 60 forward primers for TCR Vbeta segments and 13 reverse primers for TCR Jbeta segments was used. Here the immuneACCESS table is served through TCRdb, limited to in-frame sequences with V and J called. Missing clones are a known gap in these copies; in checked studies unresolved V genes cover under half, and the rest lacks a known reason. Within this sample are more than 85,000 clones, with approximately 64% of them counted one time only. Over 4% of the sample comes from the top ten. The sequenced sample consisted of PBMCs. The receptors shown here come from a human donor in good health.

Regarding this clone: This sample also contains other DNA sequences that code for the same CDR3. V is TRBV11-2 and J is TRBJ2-7; D is unclear. Germline lookup yields CDR1 SGHAT and CDR2 FQNNGV. The CDR3 spans 12 residues. V was shortened by 1 base and J by 4 bases, with 5 bases between the two germline ends. The DNA of the CDR3 is TGTGCCAGCAGCTTAGCAGGTTACGAGCAGTACTTC. It translates to CASSLAGYEQYF.

V usage is TRBV2 and J usage is TRBJ1-1; D may be TRBD1 (5 bases). V lost 4 bases and J lost 7, with 10 bases in between. The CDR3 covers 12 residues. CDR1 is SNHLY and CDR2 is FYNNEI in the germline V gene. CDR3 in amino acids: CASSAVGVEAFF. The CDR3 DNA reads as TGTGCCAGCAGTGCCGTAGGGGTTGAAGCTTTCTTT.

The chain links TRBV29-1 to TRBJ1-4; no reliable D call. Trimming removed 5 bases from V and 3 bases from J, with 10 bases in between. This CDR3 is built from 13 residues. Germline-derived CDR1 and CDR2 are SQVTM and ANQGSEA. CDR3 residues: CSVMREPNEKLFF. The CDR3 DNA sequence: TGCAGCGTTATGAGGGAGCCTAATGAAAAACTGTTTTTT. The full variable domain, rest sourced from reference TRBV29-1 and TRBJ1-4, is SAVISQKPSRDICQRGTSLTIQCQVDSQVTMMFWYRQQPGQSLTLIATANQGSEATYESGFVIDKFPISRPNLTFSTLTVSNMSPEDSSIYLCSVMREPNEKLFFGSGTQLSVL.

CDR3 protein: CASSFTAGGREEQFF. The CDR3, as DNA: TGTGCCAGCAGCTTTACCGCGGGAGGAAGGGAGGAGCAGTTCTTC. V gene TRBV7-9 combines with J gene TRBJ2-1; 8 bases are shared with TRBD2. With V trimmed by 3 bases and J by 10 bases, 11 bases remained unmatched. The CDR3 consists of 15 residues. The germline gives CDR1 SEHNR, CDR2 FQNEAQ (reference sequence).

V usage is TRBV28 and J usage is TRBJ2-3; TRBD2 is a possible D gene (5 bases). Trimming removed 3 bases at V and 2 bases at J, with 18 bases between. The CDR3 extends over 17 amino acids. Looked up from germline, CDR1 is MDHEN and CDR2 is SYDVKM. The CDR3 protein is CASSFGPRAASTDTQYF. The CDR3 DNA reads TGTGCCAGCAGTTTCGGGCCGAGGGCTGCTTCCACAGATACGCAGTATTTT.

The genes are TRBV6-4 and TRBJ2-3; TRBD2 is a possible D gene (5 bases). Between the trimmed V and J ends, which lost 8 bases and 8 bases, there was a span of 8 bases. This CDR3 is 10 amino acids long. The germline CDR1 and CDR2 sequences are MRHNA and SNTAGT. CDR3 sequence (DNA): TGTGCCAGCGGGAGAGGTACGCAGTATTTT. Protein sequence: CASGRGTQYF.

This chain connects TRBV7-2 to TRBJ2-3; perhaps TRBD2 as D (6 bases). The V and J ends lost 5 bases and 5 bases respectively, with 17 bases between them. The CDR3 runs 15 residues. Germline V gives CDR1 SGHTA, CDR2 FQGNSA. DNA of the CDR3: TGTGCCAGCAGCATAGGGGTTTATAGCGGAGATACGCAGTATTTT. It yields the protein CASSIGVYSGDTQYF.

The V gene is TRBV6-5, the J gene TRBJ2-1; D is unresolved. The V end was cut by 5 bases, the J end by 8 bases, with 13 bases between. Germline CDR1 is MNHEY and CDR2 is SVGAGI. CDR3 length: 13 residues. This CDR3 reads CASSDYKLDEQFF. The CDR3 DNA is TGTGCCAGCAGTGATTACAAGCTAGATGAGCAGTTCTTC.

This clone was found a few times. The V gene is TRBV7-2, the J gene TRBJ2-1, with D possibly being TRBD2 (5 bases). Germline CDR1 and CDR2: SGHTA and FQGNSA. This CDR3 has 14 residues. The V end was cut by 5 bases, the J end by 0 bases, with 8 bases between. The chain's CDR3 is CASSRESSYNEQFF. CDR3 DNA sequence: TGTGCCAGCAGCCGGGAAAGCTCCTACAATGAGCAGTTCTTC.

The chain carries TRBV7-9 and TRBJ2-1; the match to TRBD2 covers 9 bases. This CDR3 is built from 13 residues. Losses at the gene ends were 10 bases for V and 4 bases for J; bases not matched to a gene: 5. Per the germline V gene, CDR1 is SEHNR and CDR2 is FQNEAQ (reference sequence). The CDR3 loop reads CATKSGRYNEQFF. In DNA, the CDR3 is TGTGCCACCAAAAGCGGGAGGTACAATGAGCAGTTCTTC.

The DNA of the CDR3 is TGTGCCAGCAGCTTACTAGACGGTAGCACAGATACGCAGTATTTT. This sequence encodes CASSLLDGSTDTQYF. The rearrangement uses TRBV7-8 and TRBJ2-3; D gene ambiguous. The germline CDR1 and CDR2 sequences are SGHVS and FQNEAQ. V was trimmed by 2 bases and J by 0 bases, leaving 9 bases between them. The CDR3 extends over 15 amino acids.

The gene calls are TRBV9 and TRBJ2-2; tentatively, D is TRBD1 (6 bases). CDR3 size: 14 residues. Looked up from germline, CDR1 is SGDLS and CDR2 is YYNGEE. V was pared by 4 bases and J by 10 bases, with 17 bases between. The chain's CDR3 is CASSPLLQGEELFF. The CDR3 coding sequence is TGTGCCAGCAGCCCACTCCTACAGGGTGAGGAGCTGTTTTTT.

This CDR3 is CASSGGLAGRNEQFF. DNA for the CDR3: TGTGCCAGCAGCGGGGGACTAGCGGGCAGGAATGAGCAGTTCTTC. This chain links TRBV5-6 with TRBJ2-1, with 12 bases lining up with TRBD2. CDR1 is SGHDT and CDR2 is YYEEEE in the germline V gene. V lost 4 bases, J lost 7 bases, and 6 bases stayed unmatched. CDR3 size: 15 residues.

This clone has just one count. This chain uses TRBV6-5 with TRBJ2-4, with a weak D call TRBD2 (6 bases). Trimming took 6 bases from V and 1 from J, leaving 10 bases between them. The CDR3 has 14 residues. Germline V CDR1 and CDR2: MNHEY, SVGAGI. The CDR3 sequence: CASRGTWAKNIQYF. CDR3 DNA: TGTGCCAGCAGGGGGACTTGGGCCAAAAACATTCAGTACTTC.

V gene TRBV11-2 combines with J gene TRBJ1-1, with D unclear. The CDR3 is made up of 14 amino acids. The germline CDR1 and CDR2 sequences are SGHAT and FQNNGV. With 1 base removed from V and 1 base from J, the gap between germline ends came to 7 bases. The CDR3 DNA follows: TGTGCCAGCAGCTTAGGAGTTACGAACACTGAAGCTTTCTTT. This gives the protein CASSLGVTNTEAFF.

The rearrangement joins TRBV19 to TRBJ1-1, with D possibly TRBD1 on 6 matching bases. This CDR3 has 14 amino acids. Germline CDR1 is LNHDA and CDR2 is SQIVND (reference sequence). The V end was cut by 7 bases, the J end by 4 bases, with 16 bases between. Here the CDR3 DNA reads TGTGCCAGTATTCCTAGGACAGTCTCCACTGAAGCTTTCTTT. Its protein is CASIPRTVSTEAFF.

The gene calls are TRBV7-9 and TRBJ1-1; perhaps TRBD1 as D (5 bases). Looked up from germline, CDR1 is SEHNR and CDR2 is FQNEAQ (reference sequence). The CDR3 runs to 16 residues. Trimming took off 0 bases at V and 5 bases at J, with 16 bases between the two ends. The CDR3 here is CASSLAQAARFTEAFF. CDR3 bases: TGTGCCAGCAGCTTAGCACAGGCGGCGAGGTTTACTGAAGCTTTCTTT.

The chain has TRBV28 and TRBJ2-7; 10 bases are shared with TRBD2. CDR1 is MDHEN and CDR2 is SYDVKM in the germline V gene. Trimming at V came to 6 bases and at J to 6 bases, leaving 8 bases not matched to a gene. The CDR3 runs 14 residues. CDR3 coding DNA: TGTGCCAGCAGCTGGAGCGGGAGGGGGGGCGAGCAGTACTTC. Its translation: CASSWSGRGGEQYF. The variable domain in full, completed from reference TRBV28 and TRBJ2-7, reads DVKVTQSSRYLVKRTGEKVFLECVQDMDHENMFWYRQDPGLGLRLIYFSYDVKMKEKGDIPEGYSVSREKKERFSLILESASTNQTSMYLCASSWSGRGGEQYFGPGTRLTVT.

The chain combines TRBV30 with TRBJ1-4, with TRBD1 matching 7 bases. Germline assignment: CDR1 GTSNPN and CDR2 SVGIG (reference sequence). There are 15 residues in the CDR3. V gave up 1 base and J gave up 2 bases; unmatched junction bases: 4. CDR3 DNA: TGTGCCTGGAGTGACCCAGGGGGGACTAATGAAAAACTGTTTTTT. Protein: CAWSDPGGTNEKLFF.

The rearrangement joins TRBV5-1 to TRBJ1-4; TRBD1 is a possible D gene (5 bases). V gave up 2 bases and J gave up 0 bases, with 20 bases separating them. Per germline, CDR1 SGHRS and CDR2 YFSETQ. This CDR3 region has 19 residues. The CDR3 DNA follows: TGCGCCAGCAGCTTCCTAGTACAGGCGGACGGAGCAACTAATGAAAAACTGTTTTTT. Protein: CASSFLVQADGATNEKLFF.

V is TRBV6-6 and J is TRBJ2-7; tentative D call: TRBD1 (6 bases). The length of the CDR3 is 11 residues. V was cut by 10 bases and J by 3 bases, with 10 bases left in between. Germline-derived CDR1 and CDR2 are MNHNY and SVGAGI (reference sequence). In nucleotides, the CDR3 is TGTGCCATCTCCAGGGGCTACGAGCAGTACTTC. Residues: CAISRGYEQYF.

CDR3 protein: CASSPDRGAVETQYF. The CDR3, as DNA: TGTGCCAGCAGTCCGGACAGGGGGGCGGTGGAGACCCAGTACTTC. The chain uses TRBV25-1 and TRBJ2-5, with 10 bases identical to TRBD1. Trimming removed 5 bases from V and 5 bases from J; junction bases left unmatched: 8. Looked up from germline, CDR1 is MGHDK and CDR2 is SYGVNS. The CDR3 loop spans 15 amino acids. Full variable domain (outside the CDR3, taken from reference TRBV25-1 and TRBJ2-5): EADIYQTPRYLVIGTGKKITLECSQTMGHDKMYWYQQDPGMELHLIHYSYGVNSTEKGDLSSESTVSRIRTEHFPLTLESARPSHTSQYLCASSPDRGAVETQYFGPGTRLLVL.

CDR3 protein: CAWSLSRGNTIYF. CDR3 bases: TGTGCCTGGAGTTTGTCTAGAGGAAACACCATATATTTT. The chain uses TRBV30 and TRBJ1-3; D ambiguous. Germline-derived CDR1 and CDR2 are GTSNPN and SVGIG (reference sequence). Trimming shortened V by 2 bases and J by 4 bases, and 9 bases separated the two germline ends. The CDR3 is made up of 13 amino acids.

The rearrangement links TRBV30 to TRBJ2-7, with TRBD2 as a possible D gene (6 bases). CDR1 and CDR2 from the germline V gene are GTSNPN and SVGIG (reference sequence). Trimming took 4 bases from V and 1 from J, leaving 8 bases between them. This CDR3 is 12 amino acids long. CDR3 region: CAWKAGSYEQYF. The CDR3 nucleotides read TGTGCCTGGAAGGCGGGATCCTACGAGCAGTACTTC. The whole variable domain, filled in from reference TRBV30 and TRBJ2-7, reads SQTIHQWPATLVQPVGSPLSLECTVEGTSNPNLYWYRQAAGRGLQLLFYSVGIGQISSEVPQNLSASRPQDRQFILSSKKLLLSDSGFYLCAWKAGSYEQYFGPGTRLTVT.

This clone was seen a few times. The J gene is TRBJ1-4, the V gene TRBV19; D is perhaps TRBD1 (6 bases). CDR3 length equals 15 residues. CDR1 is LNHDA, CDR2 SQIVND, per germline (reference sequence). V was clipped by 3 bases and J by 1 base, with 9 bases between them. In nucleotides, the CDR3 is TGTGCCAGTAGTATCTCCAGGGGAACTAATGAAAAACTGTTTTTT. It specifies CASSISRGTNEKLFF. The entire variable domain, with the rest obtained from reference TRBV19 and TRBJ1-4, is as follows: DGGITQSPKYLFRKEGQNVTLSCEQNLNHDAMYWYRQDPGQGLRLIYYSQIVNDFQKGDIAEGYSVSREKKESFPLTVTSAQKNPTAFYLCASSISRGTNEKLFFGSGTQLSVL.

This clone came up a few times. This chain joins TRBV12-5 and TRBJ2-5; no clear D. CDR1 and CDR2 from the germline V gene are LGHNT and FRNRAP. Trimming shortened V by 5 bases and J by 1 base, and 11 bases separated the two germline ends. The CDR3 extends over 14 amino acids. The CDR3 protein is CASGLPTSQETQYF. The CDR3 DNA reads as TGTGCTAGTGGTCTCCCCACAAGCCAAGAGACCCAGTACTTC.

Here the CDR3 reads CASSFTSGAYEQYF. In DNA, the CDR3 is TGTGCCAGCAGTTTTACTAGCGGTGCCTACGAGCAGTACTTC. V is TRBV28 and J is TRBJ2-7; 8 bases align to TRBD2. This CDR3 has 14 residues. Germline V CDR1 and CDR2: MDHEN, SYDVKM. Trimming removed 3 bases from V and 2 bases from J; junction bases left unmatched: 3.

The chain recombines TRBV7-9 with TRBJ2-1; TRBD2 aligns across 10 bases. Germline values: CDR1 SEHNR, CDR2 FQNEAQ (reference sequence). J gave up 6 bases and V 5 bases, and 10 bases lay outside the gene matches. This CDR3 region has 16 residues. The CDR3 loop reads CASSASGTSDSNEQFF. In DNA form, the CDR3 reads TGTGCCAGCAGCGCCTCCGGGACTAGCGATTCCAATGAGCAGTTCTTC.

CDR3 residues: CASRLTGTGLYEQYF. CDR3 in DNA: TGTGCCAGCAGGTTAACCGGGACAGGTCTCTACGAGCAGTACTTC. This chain links TRBV7-2 with TRBJ2-5; 8 nucleotides agree with TRBD1. The last part of the DNA fits TRBJ2-7 better; the J call may be wrong. Germline V lookup: CDR1 SGHTA, CDR2 FQGNSA. This CDR3 comprises 15 residues.

This chain joins TRBV27 and TRBJ2-1, with unresolved D. CDR3 size: 16 residues. CDR1 is MNHEY, CDR2 SMNVEV, per germline (reference sequence). Deletions cut 2 bases from V and 7 bases from J, with 18 bases between. This CDR3 reads CASSLKLGVRWNEQFF. In DNA form, the CDR3 reads TGTGCCAGCAGTTTAAAGTTAGGAGTAAGGTGGAATGAGCAGTTCTTC.